The 28 T cell receptor beta chains presented below share a single source sample, sequenced in a study of cytomegalovirus exposure and HLA in healthy donors. 60 Vbeta and 13 Jbeta primers were used in PCR. The table came from immunoSEQ multiplex PCR; TCRdb's copy has only in-frame clones and leaves some out. The table includes about 210,000 clones, 75% to 90% detected once. The sequenced material came from PBMCs. The receptors shown here come from a woman between 25 and 40 years old in good health and CMV-seronegative.

This chain uses TRBV28 with TRBJ2-1; the match to TRBD2 covers 9 bases. This CDR3 comprises 14 residues. CDR1 and CDR2 (germline): MDHEN, SYDVKM. J gave up 8 bases and V 5 bases, and 7 bases lay outside the gene matches. In DNA form, the CDR3 reads TGTGCCAGCAGTACTAGCGGGCTTATCTATGAGCAGTTCTTC. This encodes CASSTSGLIYEQFF.

For the CDR3, the DNA is TGTGCCAGCAGCCGGGGACTAGCGCCGCACAATGAGCAGTTCTTC. Translation gives CASSRGLAPHNEQFF. The V and J genes are TRBV11-3 and TRBJ2-1; TRBD2 agrees at 10 bases. Trimming cost V 5 bases and J 5 bases; bases outside gene matches: 6. Germline loops: CDR1 SGHNT, CDR2 YENEEA. The CDR3 spans 15 residues. Based on the CDR3 plus reference TRBV11-3 and TRBJ2-1, the full variable domain is EAGVVQSPRYKIIEKKQPVAFWCNPISGHNTLYWYLQNLGQGPELLIRYENEEAVDDSQLPKDRFSAERLKGVDSTLKIQPAELGDSAVYLCASSRGLAPHNEQFFGPGTRLTVL.

The J gene is TRBJ1-3, the V gene TRBV11-3; TRBD1 is a possible D gene (5 bases). Trimming pared 5 bases from V and 0 bases from J, leaving 8 bases between. The CDR3 spans 14 residues. Germline values: CDR1 SGHNT, CDR2 YENEEA. This CDR3 is CASSLTGSGNTIYF. CDR3 DNA: TGTGCCAGCAGCCTTACAGGCTCTGGAAACACCATATATTTT.

This clone was observed once. The rearrangement uses TRBV10-3 and TRBJ2-4; 9 bases line up with TRBD1. Germline CDR1 and CDR2: ENHRY and SYGVKD. The CDR3 is 15 amino acids. The junction had 5 bases not matched to a gene; V was cut back by 4 bases and J by 4 bases. The DNA for the CDR3 is TGTGCCATCAGTGCCCTGACAGGGGGAAAAAACATTCAGTACTTC. It encodes CAISALTGGKNIQYF.

The chain couples TRBV5-8 to TRBJ1-2; tentative D call: TRBD1 (5 bases). The CDR3 sequence is 14 residues long. Germline V gene sequence: CDR1 SGHTS, CDR2 YDEGEE. V lost 6 bases and J 4 bases, leaving 16 bases between the germline ends. As DNA, the CDR3 is TGTGCCAGCACCCCGGGGGGAGTCTTCTATGGCTACACCTTC. Its translation: CASTPGGVFYGYTF.

The chain is built from TRBV5-1 and TRBJ2-7, with 7 nucleotides matching TRBD2. With 5 bases clipped from V and 3 bases from J, the junction kept 5 bases outside the gene matches. CDR3 size: 13 residues. Germline values: CDR1 SGHRS, CDR2 YFSETQ. The CDR3 nucleotides read TGCGCCAGCAGACAAGGGACTATCTACGAGCAGTACTTC. Translating it yields CASRQGTIYEQYF.

The V gene is TRBV6-5, the J gene TRBJ1-1, with 7 bases fitting TRBD1. Trimming cost V 7 bases and J 4 bases; bases outside gene matches: 9. Germline loops: CDR1 MNHEY, CDR2 SVGAGI. This CDR3 region has 14 residues. CDR3 sequence reads: CASNRGLAGTEAFF. Here the CDR3 DNA reads TGTGCCAGCAACAGGGGTTTGGCGGGCACTGAAGCTTTCTTT.

CDR3 amino acids: CASSQVGEDYGYTF. The CDR3 coding sequence is TGTGCCAGCAGCCAAGTGGGGGAGGACTATGGCTACACCTTC. This chain joins TRBV4-2 and TRBJ1-2, with D possibly TRBD1 on 5 matching bases. Trimming removed 1 base from V and 3 bases from J, with 9 bases in between. Per the germline V gene, CDR1 is LGHNA and CDR2 is YNFKEQ. The CDR3 has 14 amino acids.

The chain combines TRBV7-2 with TRBJ1-5; D remains unclear. Germline CDR1 reads SGHTA; CDR2 reads FQGNSA. This CDR3 comprises 14 residues. Trimming shortened V by 0 bases and J by 5 bases, and 8 bases separated the two germline ends. In DNA, the CDR3 is TGTGCCAGCAGCTTAGCTGGTCGGTATCAGCCCCAGCATTTT. Amino acids: CASSLAGRYQPQHF.

Only one count was recorded for this clone. The chain's CDR3 is CAASGFREQYF. In DNA, the CDR3 is TGTGCCGCCAGCGGGTTCCGCGAGCAGTACTTC. This chain connects TRBV10-3 to TRBJ2-7, with D perhaps matching TRBD2 (6 bases). This CDR3 contains 11 residues. Trimming took off 11 bases at V and 6 bases at J, with 14 bases between the two ends. CDR1 is ENHRY and CDR2 is SYGVKD in the germline V gene.

This clone was detected only a few times. The chain joins TRBV5-1 to TRBJ1-1; the match to TRBD1 covers 9 bases. Trimming took 0 bases from V and 6 from J; bases not matched to a gene: 0. This CDR3 has 13 amino acids. Germline values: CDR1 SGHRS, CDR2 YFSETQ. Here the CDR3 DNA reads TGCGCCAGCAGCTTGGGGGACAGGGCTGAAGCTTTCTTT. As protein: CASSLGDRAEAFF.

V gene TRBV28 combines with J gene TRBJ2-1; 10 bases align to TRBD2. This CDR3 is 15 amino acids long. Per germline, CDR1 MDHEN and CDR2 SYDVKM. Trimming at V came to 4 bases and at J to 5 bases, leaving 5 bases not matched to a gene. The CDR3 reads CASSSLAGVHNEQFF. The CDR3 coding sequence is TGTGCCAGCAGTTCGCTAGCGGGAGTACACAATGAGCAGTTCTTC.

CDR3 residues: CASSESDRNPSGANVLTF. Here the CDR3 DNA reads TGTGCCAGCAGTGAATCCGACAGAAACCCCTCTGGGGCCAACGTCCTGACTTTC. This chain joins TRBV6-1 and TRBJ2-6; D might be TRBD1 (5 bases). The V gene lost 2 bases and the J gene lost 0 bases, with 14 bases spanning the gap. In germline, CDR1 is MNHNS, CDR2 SASEGT. The CDR3 runs to 18 residues.

The chain links TRBV5-4 to TRBJ1-1; 8 bases agree with TRBD1. Per germline, CDR1 SGHNT and CDR2 YYREEE (reference sequence). The V gene end was trimmed by 4 bases and the J gene end by 0 bases; junction bases not matched to a gene: 5. The CDR3 loop spans 15 amino acids. CDR3: CASSIRTGMNTEAFF. The DNA for the CDR3 is TGTGCCAGCAGCATACGGACAGGGATGAACACTGAAGCTTTCTTT.

The chain recombines TRBV6-7 with TRBJ1-3; D is unresolved. TRBV6-7 belongs to the ORF category, with a function that is uncertain. Trimming took 1 base from V and 1 from J, leaving 11 bases between them. The CDR3 sequence is 16 residues long. In DNA, the CDR3 is TGTGCCAGCAGTTACTGTGGTAGTCGGTCTGGAAACACCATATATTTT. Its protein is CASSYCGSRSGNTIYF.

V gene TRBV7-9 combines with J gene TRBJ2-7, with 8 nucleotides matching TRBD2. The CDR3 extends over 18 amino acids. Germline assignment: CDR1 SEHNR and CDR2 FQNEAQ (reference sequence). J lost 7 bases, V lost 1 base, and 18 bases had no gene match. CDR3 sequence reads: CASSLVFQRGPSREEQYF. CDR3 DNA sequence: TGTGCCAGCAGCTTAGTGTTCCAGCGGGGGCCCTCCCGTGAAGAGCAGTACTTC.

The chain joins TRBV21-1 to TRBJ2-5; the table calls TRBD2, which could not be checked here. TRBV21-1 is a documented pseudogene. The CDR3 runs to 15 residues. In DNA form, the CDR3 reads TGTGCCAGCAGCAAAACAACGGGAGGGGCTGAGACCCAGTACTTC. Its protein product is CASSKTTGGAETQYF.

The chain is built from TRBV19 and TRBJ1-5; the D is unclear. CDR3 length equals 16 residues. In germline, CDR1 is LNHDA, CDR2 SQIVND (reference sequence). Trimming shortened V by 4 bases and J by 2 bases, and 15 bases separated the two germline ends. CDR3 coding DNA: TGTGCCAGTAGTAGGTGGTCTCGAGGAGGCAATCAGCCCCAGCATTTT. Protein sequence: CASSRWSRGGNQPQHF.

V is TRBV10-2 and J is TRBJ2-1; a weak D match, TRBD2 (6 bases). CDR1 and CDR2 from the germline V gene are WSHSY and SAAADI. Between the trimmed V and J ends, which lost 6 bases and 5 bases, there was a span of 14 bases. This CDR3 comprises 14 residues. DNA for the CDR3: TGCGCCAGCAGGAGGACTACGGGGGACAATGAGCAGTTCTTC. It translates to CASRRTTGDNEQFF.

This clone is a singleton in its sample. This chain links TRBV25-1 with TRBJ1-1; D is possibly TRBD1 (6 bases). The V gene's germline CDR1 is MGHDK and CDR2 SYGVNS. This CDR3 has 14 amino acids. Trimming cost V 8 bases and J 3 bases, with 16 bases left between them. CDR3 sequence (DNA): TGTGCCAGCTCCTGGACAGACGAGGACACTGAAGCTTTCTTT. Translated, it gives CASSWTDEDTEAFF.

The chain recombines TRBV5-1 with TRBJ2-2; tentative D call: TRBD1 (5 bases). Germline CDR1 and CDR2: SGHRS and YFSETQ. The CDR3 totals 16 residues. The germline V and J ends were trimmed by 4 bases and 7 bases, with 20 bases remaining between them. The CDR3 region is CASSPGAGSVIGELFF. The DNA for the CDR3 is TGCGCCAGCAGCCCTGGCGCAGGGTCTGTCATCGGGGAGCTGTTTTTT.

In its sample, this clone was seen once. The chain employs TRBV2 and TRBJ2-4, with 7 bases lining up with TRBD2. With 10 bases clipped from V and 9 bases from J, the junction kept 9 bases outside the gene matches. CDR1 SNHLY and CDR2 FYNNEI come from the germline V gene. CDR3 length: 12 residues. In DNA form, the CDR3 reads TGTGCCATCGGGACTATCGTTGGCATTCAGTACTTC. This sequence encodes CAIGTIVGIQYF.

The chain uses TRBV19 and TRBJ1-2; tentative D call: TRBD1 (5 bases). The germline CDR1 and CDR2 sequences are LNHDA and SQIVND (reference sequence). This CDR3 has 10 residues. V gave up 8 bases and J gave up 8 bases, with 9 bases separating them. The CDR3 is CASSGSGYTF. For the CDR3, the DNA is TGTGCCAGTTCAGGGTCCGGCTACACCTTC.

The chain joins TRBV28 to TRBJ1-1; TRBD1 is a possible D gene (6 bases). With 6 bases removed from V and 4 bases from J, the gap between germline ends came to 15 bases. The CDR3 is 14 residues long. CDR1 and CDR2 (germline): MDHEN, SYDVKM. As DNA, the CDR3 is TGTGCCAGCAGGCGCCAGGGAGGGGGCACTGAAGCTTTCTTT. Protein product: CASRRQGGGTEAFF.

This rearrangement joins TRBV28 to TRBJ1-6, with D possibly TRBD1 on 6 matching bases. The ends were cut back, 6 bases at V and 9 bases at J, with 15 bases in the middle. The germline gives CDR1 MDHEN, CDR2 SYDVKM. This CDR3 has 14 residues. The CDR3 sequence is CASRKQGGGSPLHF. In DNA form, the CDR3 reads TGTGCCAGCAGGAAACAGGGCGGGGGTTCACCCCTCCACTTT.

This chain links TRBV7-8 with TRBJ2-5, with a tentative D call TRBD1 (5 bases). The CDR3 runs 16 residues. From germline, CDR1 is SGHVS and CDR2 FQNEAQ. Trimming took 5 bases from V and 0 from J, leaving 16 bases between them. CDR3 bases: TGTGCCAGCAGCCGAATAGGGGCAGCCTACCAAGAGACCCAGTACTTC. This gives the protein CASSRIGAAYQETQYF.

This chain links TRBV9 with TRBJ2-7, with D possibly TRBD1 on 5 matching bases. CDR1 is SGDLS and CDR2 is YYNGEE in the germline V gene. Between the trimmed V and J ends, which lost 1 base and 2 bases, there was a span of 10 bases. The CDR3 runs to 14 residues. For the CDR3, the DNA is TGTGCCAGCAGCGTAACTACAGGAGCCTACGAGCAGTACTTC. Encoded protein: CASSVTTGAYEQYF.

The V and J genes are TRBV2 and TRBJ1-5; D is possibly TRBD1 (5 bases). The CDR3 spans 14 residues. CDR1 and CDR2 (germline): SNHLY, FYNNEI. Trimming stripped 4 bases from V and 11 bases from J, with 18 bases between. The CDR3 DNA reads TGTGCCAGCAGTGGTTCGGTGTGGACACCAGCCCAGCATTTT. Residues: CASSGSVWTPAQHF.